A single sample gave rise to the 2 T cell receptor beta chains below, sequenced in a study of T-cell memory formation after mild COVID-19. One entry per CDR3 protein, called by TCRdb with MiXCR from the 5' RACE reads. The sample holds a few hundred thousand distinct CDR3 sequences; roughly 21% are singletons and the top ten take about 8.2%. The sequenced sample was PBMCs or a T cell subset sorted from them (not recorded which). The receptors were gathered from an adult woman who had mild COVID-19 (a few samples of this study predate the infection). Cell type and time point are not known.

The sample holds a few counts of this clonotype. Here the CDR3 reads CASSARGHNQPQHF. In nucleotides, the CDR3 is TGTGCCAGCAGTGCCCGGGGCCACAATCAGCCCCAGCATTTT. This chain connects TRBV6-5 to TRBJ1-5; perhaps TRBD1 as D (5 bases). Germline V gives CDR1 MNHEY, CDR2 SVGAGI. The V and J ends lost 5 bases and 3 bases respectively, with 11 bases between them. The CDR3 sequence is 14 residues long.

In its sample, this clonotype was seen a few times. The CDR3 DNA sequence: TGTGCCAGCAGCCAGGGCCACCGCGCGGGGAACACCGGGGAGCTGTTTTTT. Amino acids: CASSQGHRAGNTGELFF. The V call is TRBV3-1, the J call TRBJ2-2; perhaps TRBD2 as D (5 bases). CDR3 length: 17 amino acids. Deletions cut 3 bases from V and 1 base from J, with 15 bases between. The germline V gene encodes CDR1 LGHDT and CDR2 YNNKEL (reference sequence).